The 22 T cell receptor beta chains below all came from one sample that was sequenced in a study of cytomegalovirus exposure and HLA in healthy donors (dated by TCRdb to about 2017). The library was generated by the immunoSEQ multiplex PCR assay. A mixture of 60 forward primers for TCR Vbeta segments and 13 reverse primers for TCR Jbeta segments was used in the multiplex PCR. TCRdb re-hosts the immuneACCESS table, in-frame sequences only. Its copies lack some clones; in the studies checked, an unresolved V gene accounts for under half of them, and the cause for the rest is not known. Recorded for this sample are about 190,000 clones; around 88% of them occurred a single time. Of the sample, roughly 1.7% is held by the ten largest clones. Sequencing was carried out using PBMCs. These receptors were collected from a man aged 40-50 years in good health and CMV-seropositive.

As DNA, the CDR3 is TGTGCCAGCAGTTCCCCTAGGCGGGATTTCTACGAGCAGTACTTC. Its protein is CASSSPRRDFYEQYF. This sequence joins TRBV6-5 and TRBJ2-7; D might be TRBD2 (6 bases). The V end was cut by 4 bases, the J end by 3 bases, with 16 bases between. Germline V gene data show CDR1 as MNHEY and CDR2 as SVGAGI. CDR3 length: 15 residues.

The J gene is TRBJ2-2, the V gene TRBV5-1; 9 bases are a match to TRBD2. CDR3 length equals 16 residues. From germline, CDR1 is SGHRS and CDR2 YFSETQ. The ends lost 0 bases at V and 7 bases at J; junction bases unmatched: 7. The CDR3 sequence: CASSLASGRFDGELFF. The CDR3 region has the DNA TGCGCCAGCAGCTTGGCCAGCGGGAGGTTTGACGGGGAGCTGTTTTTT. Filled out from reference TRBV5-1 and TRBJ2-2, the complete variable domain reads KAGVTQTPRYLIKTRGQQVTLSCSPISGHRSVSWYQQTPGQGLQFLFEYFSETQRNKGNFPGRFSGRQFSNSRSEMNVSTLELGDSALYLCASSLASGRFDGELFFGEGSRLTVL.

The chain's CDR3 is CASSGGGAGTEAFF. As DNA, the CDR3 is TGTGCCAGCAGTGGAGGGGGCGCGGGGACTGAAGCTTTCTTT. J is TRBJ1-1 and V is TRBV9; 7 bases map to TRBD1. V gave up 5 bases and J gave up 5 bases; unmatched junction bases: 9. Germline V gene sequence: CDR1 SGDLS, CDR2 YYNGEE. The CDR3 consists of 14 residues.

The CDR3 DNA reads TGTGCCAGCAGGAGGGATGCTGGGATCAACTATGGCTACACCTTC. Translating it yields CASRRDAGINYGYTF. The rearrangement links TRBV6-5 to TRBJ1-2, with unresolved D. Trimming removed 6 bases from V and 2 bases from J, with 16 bases in between. CDR3 size: 15 residues. Germline loops: CDR1 MNHEY, CDR2 SVGAGI.

V usage is TRBV19 and J usage is TRBJ2-1, with D perhaps matching TRBD1 (5 bases). V dropped 5 bases and J dropped 6 bases, with 17 bases sitting between them. The germline V gene encodes CDR1 LNHDA and CDR2 SQIVND (reference sequence). This CDR3 comprises 15 residues. CDR3 sequence reads: CASSRAQGTGNEQFF. The CDR3 nucleotides read TGTGCCAGTAGTCGGGCCCAGGGTACAGGCAATGAGCAGTTCTTC.

This chain links TRBV19 with TRBJ1-3; D remains unclear. V lost 1 base to trimming and J lost 3 bases, with 7 bases between them. The CDR3 contains 14 residues. CDR1 is LNHDA, CDR2 SQIVND, per germline (reference sequence). The CDR3 DNA is TGTGCCAGTAGTATAGTCGGGAATGGAAACACCATATATTTT. Encoded protein: CASSIVGNGNTIYF.

This clone was counted once. The chain links TRBV19 to TRBJ1-4, with 10 positions matching TRBD1. With V trimmed by 4 bases and J by 8 bases, 13 bases remained unmatched. The CDR3 has 17 amino acids. The germline CDR1 and CDR2 sequences are LNHDA and SQIVND (reference sequence). The CDR3 region is CASSSSRDRGLEEKLFF. Here the CDR3 DNA reads TGTGCCAGTAGTAGCTCCAGGGACAGGGGACTCGAGGAAAAACTGTTTTTT. Complete variable domain (other parts from reference TRBV19 and TRBJ1-4): DGGITQSPKYLFRKEGQNVTLSCEQNLNHDAMYWYRQDPGQGLRLIYYSQIVNDFQKGDIAEGYSVSREKKESFPLTVTSAQKNPTAFYLCASSSSRDRGLEEKLFFGSGTQLSVL.

This clone was observed once. The chain combines TRBV28 with TRBJ1-5; maybe TRBD1 (5 bases). V dropped 3 bases and J dropped 10 bases, with 13 bases sitting between them. Germline CDR1 MDHEN, CDR2 SYDVKM. The CDR3 consists of 13 residues. The CDR3 loop reads CASSLVGPSPQHF. The CDR3 DNA reads as TGTGCCAGCAGTTTGGTGGGGCCCAGTCCCCAGCATTTT.

CDR3 nucleotide sequence: TGTGCCAGCAGCCCGGCCGGGACAGGGATCTACGAGCAGTACTTC. Its translation is CASSPAGTGIYEQYF. This sequence joins TRBV7-2 and TRBJ2-7, with 9 positions matching TRBD1. This CDR3 is built from 15 residues. Unmatched junction bases numbered 8, after V lost 5 bases and J lost 3 bases. Germline assignment: CDR1 SGHTA and CDR2 FQGNSA.

This clone was counted a single time. The chain joins TRBV7-2 to TRBJ2-1, with a tentative D call TRBD1 (6 bases). The V end lost 2 bases, the J end lost 9 bases, and 17 bases lay between the germline ends. Germline V CDR1 and CDR2: SGHTA, FQGNSA. This CDR3 region has 15 residues. In nucleotides, the CDR3 is TGTGCCAGCAGCTTACTTATAGGGGGAGCACGTGAGCAGTTCTTC. It yields the protein CASSLLIGGAREQFF.

The J gene is TRBJ1-4, the V gene TRBV5-6, with TRBD1 matching over 8 bases. CDR1 and CDR2 (germline): SGHDT, YYEEEE. This CDR3 comprises 15 residues. Germline trimming cut 4 bases from V and 8 bases from J; bases unmatched to any gene: 10. Here the CDR3 reads CASSRLQGEQEKLFF. CDR3 in DNA: TGTGCCAGCAGCAGACTACAGGGGGAACAGGAAAAACTGTTTTTT. The full variable domain, with the rest looked up from reference TRBV5-6 and TRBJ1-4, is DAGVTQSPTHLIKTRGQQVTLRCSPKSGHDTVSWYQQALGQGPQFIFQYYEEEERQRGNFPDRFSGHQFPNYSSELNVNALLLGDSALYLCASSRLQGEQEKLFFGSGTQLSVL.

The rearrangement links TRBV19 to TRBJ1-1, with 9 bases fitting TRBD1. CDR1 is LNHDA and CDR2 is SQIVND in the germline V gene (reference sequence). CDR3 length: 17 residues. J gave up 1 base and V 5 bases, and 11 bases lay outside the gene matches. The CDR3 sequence: CASSFRQGVRTNTEAFF. In DNA form, the CDR3 reads TGTGCCAGTAGTTTTCGACAGGGGGTAAGAACGAACACTGAAGCTTTCTTT. Full variable domain (rest looked up from reference TRBV19 and TRBJ1-1): DGGITQSPKYLFRKEGQNVTLSCEQNLNHDAMYWYRQDPGQGLRLIYYSQIVNDFQKGDIAEGYSVSREKKESFPLTVTSAQKNPTAFYLCASSFRQGVRTNTEAFFGQGTRLTVV.

The chain has TRBV7-2 and TRBJ2-5; 8 bases agree with TRBD2. The DNA end is more similar to TRBJ2-7, so the J call may be wrong. The germline V gene has CDR1 SGHTA and CDR2 FQGNSA. The CDR3 consists of 15 residues. CDR3 nucleotides: TGTGCCAGCAGCCCAGGAGTAGCGGGAATCTACGAGCAGTACTTC. Amino acid sequence: CASSPGVAGIYEQYF.

V gene TRBV1 combines with J gene TRBJ2-7; the table's D gene call, TRBD1, was not cross checked with the DNA. TRBV1 is classified as a pseudogene. The CDR3 extends over 14 amino acids. CDR3 sequence: CTSSQGQGAGEQYF. The CDR3 region has the DNA TGCACCAGCAGCCAAGGGCAGGGGGCTGGGGAGCAGTACTTC.

This chain joins TRBV2 and TRBJ2-5; D remains ambiguous. V was trimmed by 5 bases and J by 2 bases, leaving 9 bases between them. CDR1 and CDR2 (germline): SNHLY, FYNNEI. The CDR3 contains 13 residues. Written as DNA, the CDR3 is TGTGCCAGCAGTCTCGGGTTGCAAGAGACCCAGTACTTC. This sequence encodes CASSLGLQETQYF.

The chain links TRBV5-5 to TRBJ1-2, with D tentatively TRBD1 (6 bases). V was clipped by 8 bases and J by 4 bases, with 12 bases between them. Germline V gene lookup returns CDR1 SGHKS and CDR2 YYEKEE (reference sequence). CDR3 length equals 12 residues. CDR3 in amino acids: CASLQGTYGYTF. The CDR3 coding sequence is TGTGCCAGTCTTCAGGGGACCTATGGCTACACCTTC.

Remarks on this clone: This sample includes further DNA sequences coding for the same CDR3. This chain connects TRBV18 to TRBJ1-1; 8 bases map to TRBD1. After removal of 6 bases from V and 2 bases from J, the junction contained 5 bases not matched to a gene. CDR3 size: 14 residues. The germline gives CDR1 KGHSH, CDR2 LQKENI. The CDR3 here is CASSQGQGNTEAFF. CDR3 DNA: TGTGCCAGCTCCCAAGGACAGGGAAACACTGAAGCTTTCTTT. Drawing the rest from reference TRBV18 and TRBJ1-1, the complete variable domain is NAGVMQNPRHLVRRRGQEARLRCSPMKGHSHVYWYRQLPEEGLKFMVYLQKENIIDESGMPKERFSAEFPKEGPSILRIQQVVRGDSAAYFCASSQGQGNTEAFFGQGTRLTVV.

The chain recombines TRBV6-5 with TRBJ2-7; 12 bases fit TRBD2. The CDR3 totals 15 residues. V shed 7 bases and J 4 bases; nucleotides not matched to a gene: 8. Germline V gives CDR1 MNHEY, CDR2 SVGAGI. CDR3 sequence reads: CASTSLAGGQYEQYF. The CDR3 nucleotides are TGTGCCAGCACCTCACTAGCGGGAGGACAGTACGAGCAGTACTTC.

On this clone itself: One end of the junction varies from germline; a read error may be responsible. The V gene is TRBV7-9, the J gene TRBJ2-6; no reliable D call. The CDR3 contains 17 residues. CDR1 SEHNR and CDR2 FQNEAQ come from the germline V gene (reference sequence). CDR3 amino acids: CSSSLRLRKSGANVLTF. The CDR3 nucleotides are TGTTCCAGCAGCTTAAGGTTGAGGAAATCTGGGGCCAACGTCCTGACTTTC.

V is TRBV6-1 and J is TRBJ2-7; D perhaps matches TRBD2 (6 bases). V lost 4 bases and J 0 bases, leaving 13 bases between the germline ends. Germline CDR1 MNHNS, CDR2 SASEGT. There are 15 residues in the CDR3. The CDR3 DNA reads TGTGCCAGCAGTGCTACAGAGCGGGCCTCCTACGAGCAGTACTTC. Encoded protein: CASSATERASYEQYF.

The V gene is TRBV28, the J gene TRBJ1-2; D possibly corresponds to TRBD1 (5 bases). V lost 6 bases, J lost 0 bases, and 8 bases lay in between. Germline V gene lookup returns CDR1 MDHEN and CDR2 SYDVKM. The CDR3 is 13 amino acids. In nucleotides, the CDR3 is TGTGCCAGCAGGGCAGGGACTAACTATGGCTACACCTTC. Translated: CASRAGTNYGYTF.

This clone was seen a handful of times. This chain joins TRBV5-1 and TRBJ2-1; TRBD2 matches 9 bases. Trimming removed 0 bases from V and 4 bases from J; junction bases left unmatched: 2. CDR3 length: 15 residues. Germline loops: CDR1 SGHRS, CDR2 YFSETQ. The CDR3 protein is CASSLELAGYNEQFF. The DNA of the CDR3 is TGCGCCAGCAGCTTGGAACTAGCGGGTTACAATGAGCAGTTCTTC. Full variable domain (missing parts from reference TRBV5-1 and TRBJ2-1): KAGVTQTPRYLIKTRGQQVTLSCSPISGHRSVSWYQQTPGQGLQFLFEYFSETQRNKGNFPGRFSGRQFSNSRSEMNVSTLELGDSALYLCASSLELAGYNEQFFGPGTRLTVL.